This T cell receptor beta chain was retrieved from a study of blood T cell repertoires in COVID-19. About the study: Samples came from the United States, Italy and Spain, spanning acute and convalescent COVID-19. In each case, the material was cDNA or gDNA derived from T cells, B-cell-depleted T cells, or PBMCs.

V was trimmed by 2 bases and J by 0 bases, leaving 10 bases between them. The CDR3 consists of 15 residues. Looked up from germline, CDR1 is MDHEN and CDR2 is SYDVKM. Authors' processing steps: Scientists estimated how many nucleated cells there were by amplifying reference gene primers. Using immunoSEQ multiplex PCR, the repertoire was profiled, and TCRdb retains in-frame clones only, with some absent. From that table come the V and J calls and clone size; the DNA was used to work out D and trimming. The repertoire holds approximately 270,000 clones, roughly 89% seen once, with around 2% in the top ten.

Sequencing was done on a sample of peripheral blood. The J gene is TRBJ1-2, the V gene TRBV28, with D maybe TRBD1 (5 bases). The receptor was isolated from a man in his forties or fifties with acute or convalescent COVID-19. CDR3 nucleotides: TGTGCCAGCAGTTTAGGGGGGAGAGCTAACTATGGCTACACCTTC. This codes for CASSLGGRANYGYTF.